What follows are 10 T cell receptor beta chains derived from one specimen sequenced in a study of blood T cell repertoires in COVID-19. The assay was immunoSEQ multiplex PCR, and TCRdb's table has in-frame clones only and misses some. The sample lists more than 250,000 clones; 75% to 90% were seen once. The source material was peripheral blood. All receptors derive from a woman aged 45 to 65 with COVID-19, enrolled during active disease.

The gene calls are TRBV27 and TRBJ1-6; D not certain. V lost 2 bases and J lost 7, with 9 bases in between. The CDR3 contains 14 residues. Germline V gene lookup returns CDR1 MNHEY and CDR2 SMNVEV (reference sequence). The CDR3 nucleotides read TGTGCCAGCAGTTTAGAGGGTTGGAATTCACCCCTCCACTTT. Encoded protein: CASSLEGWNSPLHF.

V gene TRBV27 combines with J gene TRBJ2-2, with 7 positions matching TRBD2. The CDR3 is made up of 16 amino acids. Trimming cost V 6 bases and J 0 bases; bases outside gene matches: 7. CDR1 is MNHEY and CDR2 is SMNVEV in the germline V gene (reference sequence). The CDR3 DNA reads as TGTGCCAGCAGGGGGACTACTCCCTCGAACACCGGGGAGCTGTTTTTT. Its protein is CASRGTTPSNTGELFF.

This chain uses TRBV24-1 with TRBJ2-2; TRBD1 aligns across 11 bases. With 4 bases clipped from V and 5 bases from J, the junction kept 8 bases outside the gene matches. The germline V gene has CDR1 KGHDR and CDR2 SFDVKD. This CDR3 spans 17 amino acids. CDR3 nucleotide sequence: TGTGCCACCAGTGACCCCGTTGGGACAGGGGGAACCGGGGAGCTGTTTTTT. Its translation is CATSDPVGTGGTGELFF.

The CDR3 coding sequence is TGTGCCAGCAGTGGAGCGGGGCCACTAAACACCGGGGAGCTGTTTTTT. Amino acid sequence: CASSGAGPLNTGELFF. The V call is TRBV2, the J call TRBJ2-2; 7 bases agree with TRBD2. The ends lost 4 bases at V and 2 bases at J; junction bases unmatched: 7. CDR3 length: 16 amino acids. Looked up from germline, CDR1 is SNHLY and CDR2 is FYNNEI. Combining the CDR3 with reference TRBV2 and TRBJ2-2 gives the whole variable domain EPEVTQTPSHQVTQMGQEVILRCVPISNHLYFYWYRQILGQKVEFLVSFYNNEISEKSEIFDDQFSVERPDGSNFTLKIRSTKLEDSAMYFCASSGAGPLNTGELFFGEGSRLTVL.

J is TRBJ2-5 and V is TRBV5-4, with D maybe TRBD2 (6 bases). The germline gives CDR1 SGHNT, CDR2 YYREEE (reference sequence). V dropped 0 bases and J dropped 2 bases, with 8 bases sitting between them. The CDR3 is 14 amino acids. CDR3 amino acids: CASSLVGRQETQYF. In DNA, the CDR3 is TGTGCCAGCAGCTTGGTCGGGAGACAAGAGACCCAGTACTTC.

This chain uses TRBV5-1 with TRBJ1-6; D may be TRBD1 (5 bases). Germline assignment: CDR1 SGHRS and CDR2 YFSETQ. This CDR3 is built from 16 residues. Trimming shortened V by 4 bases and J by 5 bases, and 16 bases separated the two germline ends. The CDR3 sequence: CASSLVGTGDNSPLHF. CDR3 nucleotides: TGCGCCAGCAGCCTCGTCGGGACGGGGGATAATTCACCCCTCCACTTT.

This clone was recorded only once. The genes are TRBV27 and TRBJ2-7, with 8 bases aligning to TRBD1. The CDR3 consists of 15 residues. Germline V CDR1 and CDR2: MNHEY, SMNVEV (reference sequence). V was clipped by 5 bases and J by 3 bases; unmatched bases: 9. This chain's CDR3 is CASSLPDRVNYEQYF. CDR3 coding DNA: TGTGCCAGCAGTCTGCCGGACAGGGTAAACTACGAGCAGTACTTC.

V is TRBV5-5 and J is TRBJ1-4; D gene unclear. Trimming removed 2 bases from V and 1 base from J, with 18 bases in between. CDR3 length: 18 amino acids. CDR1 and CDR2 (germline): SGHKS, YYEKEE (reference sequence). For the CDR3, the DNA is TGTGCCAGCAGCTTCCGCGGGCCTGGAAGAGTAACTAATGAAAAACTGTTTTTT. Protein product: CASSFRGPGRVTNEKLFF.

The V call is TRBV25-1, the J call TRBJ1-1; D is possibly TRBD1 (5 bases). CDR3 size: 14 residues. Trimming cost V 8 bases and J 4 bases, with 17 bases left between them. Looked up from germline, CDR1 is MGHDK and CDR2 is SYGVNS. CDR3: CASRALGGGTEAFF. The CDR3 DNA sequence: TGTGCCAGCCGGGCACTTGGGGGGGGCACTGAAGCTTTCTTT.

For the CDR3, the DNA is TGTGCCAGTAGTATTAGAGGACGGGGGGGCTATGAGCAGTTCTTC. Its protein is CASSIRGRGGYEQFF. The gene calls are TRBV19 and TRBJ2-1, with TRBD2 matching over 8 bases. Losses at the gene ends were 3 bases for V and 8 bases for J; bases not matched to a gene: 9. Germline CDR1 reads LNHDA; CDR2 reads SQIVND (reference sequence). CDR3 size: 15 residues.